The clone carrying this T cell receptor beta chain showed up just a few times. The data belong to a study of T cell responses to AZD1222 COVID-19 vaccine. CDR1 and CDR2 (germline): MNHEY, SMNVEV (reference sequence). The CDR3 is 13 amino acids. Between the trimmed V and J ends, which lost 3 bases and 0 bases, there was a span of 6 bases. Produced via immunoSEQ multiplex PCR; TCRdb's table is partial and in-frame only. Here the sample spans 90,000 to 120,000 clones, approximately 86% being singletons. The chain employs TRBV27 and TRBJ2-7; D unclear. Here the sequenced sample was peripheral blood, taken 28 days after the second dose of the MenACWY control vaccine. The origin of this receptor is an adult who received the MenACWY meningococcal vaccine as a control. The CDR3 DNA is TGTGCCAGCAGTTTTACCGGCTCCTACGAGCAGTACTTC. Encoded protein: CASSFTGSYEQYF.